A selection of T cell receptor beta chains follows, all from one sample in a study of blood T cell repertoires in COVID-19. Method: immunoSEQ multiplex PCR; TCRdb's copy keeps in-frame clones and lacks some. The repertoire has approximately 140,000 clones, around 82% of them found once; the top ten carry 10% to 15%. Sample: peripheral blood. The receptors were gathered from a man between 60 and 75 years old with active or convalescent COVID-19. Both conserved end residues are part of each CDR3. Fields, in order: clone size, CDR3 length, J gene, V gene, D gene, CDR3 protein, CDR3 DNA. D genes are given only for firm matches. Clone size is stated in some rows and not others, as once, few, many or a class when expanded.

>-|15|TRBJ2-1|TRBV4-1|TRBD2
CASSHGTSGRNEQFF
TGCGCCAGCAGCCATGGGACTAGCGGGCGTAATGAGCAGTTCTTC
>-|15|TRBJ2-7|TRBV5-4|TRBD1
CASSWDRGLGREQYF
TGTGCCAGCAGCTGGGACAGGGGGCTTGGACGCGAGCAGTACTTC
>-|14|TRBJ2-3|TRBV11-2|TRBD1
CASGQGAWADTQYF
TGTGCCAGTGGACAGGGGGCTTGGGCAGATACGCAGTATTTT
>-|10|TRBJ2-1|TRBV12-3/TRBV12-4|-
CASSINEQFF
TGTGCCAGCAGCATCAATGAGCAGTTCTTC
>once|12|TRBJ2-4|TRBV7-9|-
CASSLDRNIQYF
TGTGCCAGCAGCTTAGATAGAAACATTCAGTACTTC
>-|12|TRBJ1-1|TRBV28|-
CASSAGVRRAFF
TGTGCCAGCAGTGCGGGGGTGAGGAGAGCTTTCTTT
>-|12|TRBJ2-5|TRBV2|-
CASSKGAGTQYF
TGTGCCAGCAGCAAGGGTGCGGGGACCCAGTACTTC
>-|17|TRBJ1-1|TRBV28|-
CASSSILGGQLSTEAFF
TGTGCCAGCAGTTCGATACTAGGAGGACAGCTCTCCACTGAAGCTTTCTTT
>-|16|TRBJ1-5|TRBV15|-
CATSRVSGLSNQPQHF
TGTGCCACCAGCAGAGTATCGGGGTTGAGCAATCAGCCCCAGCATTTT
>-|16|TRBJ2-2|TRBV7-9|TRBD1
CASSLLGQGPTGELFF
TGTGCCAGCAGCTTACTCGGACAGGGCCCCACCGGGGAGCTGTTTTTT
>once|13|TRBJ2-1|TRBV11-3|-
CASSLDRVNEQFF
TGTGCCAGCAGCTTAGATCGGGTCAATGAGCAGTTCTTC
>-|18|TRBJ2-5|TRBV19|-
CASSIEPRDSHLRETQYF
TGTGCCAGTAGTATAGAGCCCCGGGACTCACACCTGAGAGAGACCCAGTACTTC
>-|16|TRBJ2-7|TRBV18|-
CASSPDVRRAAYEQYF
TGTGCCAGCTCACCCGACGTGAGGAGGGCGGCCTACGAGCAGTACTTC
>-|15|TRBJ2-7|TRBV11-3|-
CASSLEGGPSYEQYF
TGTGCCAGCAGCTTAGAAGGAGGGCCATCCTACGAGCAGTACTTC
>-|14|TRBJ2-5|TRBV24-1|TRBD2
CATSGGGLEKTQYF
TGTGCCACCAGTGGGGGAGGGCTAGAAAAGACCCAGTACTTC
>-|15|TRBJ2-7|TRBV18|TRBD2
CASSPPGLAVYEQYF
TGTGCCAGCTCACCACCGGGACTAGCGGTCTACGAGCAGTACTTC
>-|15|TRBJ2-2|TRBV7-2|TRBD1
CASSLAQGAGGELFF
TGTGCCAGCAGCTTAGCCCAGGGGGCCGGCGGGGAGCTGTTTTTT